The rows below give T cell receptor beta chains drawn from one sample of a study of Graves' ophthalmopathy and Graves' hyperthyroidism. TCRdb itself ran the multiplex PCR reads through MiXCR, one entry per CDR3 protein. This table has almost 750,000 distinct CDR3 sequences, roughly 40% appearing once. What was sequenced was peripheral blood. These receptors came from an adult man with Graves' ophthalmopathy. The CDR3 runs from the conserved cysteine through the conserved F or W. The D gene is left open where the match is weak. Clone size is shown for a subset of rows, as once, few, many or a class of expanded clone.

cdr3_aa: CASSQPRDRGADTQYF; cdr3_nt: TGCGCCAGCAGCCAACCCCGGGACAGGGGGGCAGATACGCAGTATTTT; j_call: TRBJ2-3; d_call: TRBD1; clone_size: NA; v_call: TRBV4-1
cdr3_aa: CASSYPGLAGQDTQYF; cdr3_nt: TGTGCCAGCAGTTACCCAGGACTAGCGGGACAAGATACGCAGTATTTT; j_call: TRBJ2-3; d_call: TRBD2; clone_size: NA; v_call: TRBV10-2
cdr3_aa: CASAQGADYGYTF; cdr3_nt: TGTGCCAGCGCCCAGGGGGCCGACTATGGCTACACCTTC; j_call: TRBJ1-2; d_call: TRBD1; clone_size: NA; v_call: TRBV2
cdr3_aa: CAISESPTSGGAQETQYF; cdr3_nt: TGTGCCATCAGTGAGTCCCCGACTAGCGGGGGGGCCCAAGAGACCCAGTACTTC; j_call: TRBJ2-5; d_call: TRBD2; clone_size: many; v_call: TRBV10-3
cdr3_aa: CASSIQAIGPNTKNIEAFF; cdr3_nt: TGTGCCAGTAGTATACAGGCCATCGGCCCAAACACAAAGAACATTGAAGCTTTCTTT; j_call: TRBJ1-1; d_call: NA; clone_size: NA; v_call: TRBV19
cdr3_aa: CSVEDGQGRMGEQYF; cdr3_nt: TGCAGCGTTGAAGACGGACAGGGTAGGATGGGCGAGCAGTACTTC; j_call: TRBJ2-7; d_call: TRBD1; clone_size: many; v_call: TRBV29-1
cdr3_aa: CASTRSSGEETQYF; cdr3_nt: TGTGCCAGCACCCGGTCAAGCGGAGAAGAGACCCAGTACTTC; j_call: TRBJ2-5; d_call: NA; clone_size: NA; v_call: TRBV2
cdr3_aa: CATSSPLGRNTEAFF; cdr3_nt: TGTGCCACCAGCAGCCCATTAGGCAGGAACACTGAAGCTTTCTTT; j_call: TRBJ1-1; d_call: NA; clone_size: NA; v_call: TRBV15
cdr3_aa: CASSWGNTGEQYF; cdr3_nt: TGTGCCAGCAGTTGGGGGAACACCGGGGAGCAGTACTTC; j_call: TRBJ2-7; d_call: NA; clone_size: NA; v_call: TRBV25-1
cdr3_aa: CASSEWSEDGYTF; cdr3_nt: TGTGCCAGCAGTGAGTGGTCGGAGGATGGCTACACCTTC; j_call: TRBJ1-2; d_call: NA; clone_size: NA; v_call: TRBV2
cdr3_aa: CASSLGSLWGQRKETQYF; cdr3_nt: TGTGCCAGCAGCTTAGGGTCACTTTGGGGACAGAGAAAAGAGACCCAGTACTTC; j_call: TRBJ2-5; d_call: TRBD1; clone_size: NA; v_call: TRBV7-9
cdr3_aa: CSAERASGRAKETQYF; cdr3_nt: TGCAGTGCCGAGCGGGCTAGCGGGAGGGCGAAAGAGACCCAGTACTTC; j_call: TRBJ2-5; d_call: TRBD2; clone_size: few; v_call: TRBV20-1
cdr3_aa: CASSISDRVTQPQHF; cdr3_nt: TGTGCCAGTAGTATTTCGGACAGGGTCACTCAGCCCCAGCATTTT; j_call: TRBJ1-5; d_call: TRBD1; clone_size: NA; v_call: TRBV19
cdr3_aa: CASSRTGQGNSGANVLTF; cdr3_nt: TGTGCCAGCAGCAGAACGGGACAGGGGAACTCTGGGGCCAACGTCCTGACTTTC; j_call: TRBJ2-6; d_call: TRBD1; clone_size: NA; v_call: TRBV7-9
cdr3_aa: CASSLLGSHTEAFF; cdr3_nt: TGTGCCAGCAGCCTACTAGGGAGTCACACTGAAGCTTTCTTT; j_call: TRBJ1-1; d_call: NA; clone_size: NA; v_call: TRBV3-1
cdr3_aa: CASSDNIGLNTEAFF; cdr3_nt: TGTGCCAGCAGTGACAACATAGGGTTGAACACTGAAGCTTTCTTT; j_call: TRBJ1-1; d_call: NA; clone_size: few; v_call: TRBV2
cdr3_aa: CASSLVDTLNTEAFF; cdr3_nt: TGCGCCAGCAGCCTCGTGGACACCTTGAACACTGAAGCTTTCTTT; j_call: TRBJ1-1; d_call: NA; clone_size: NA; v_call: TRBV4-1
cdr3_aa: CASSPPGRGANVLTF; cdr3_nt: TGTGCCAGCAGCCCACCAGGACGAGGGGCCAACGTCCTGACTTTC; j_call: TRBJ2-6; d_call: NA; clone_size: NA; v_call: TRBV7-9
cdr3_aa: CASSELGGNTEAFF; cdr3_nt: TGTGCCAGCAGTGAATTAGGGGGGAACACTGAAGCTTTCTTT; j_call: TRBJ1-1; d_call: NA; clone_size: few; v_call: TRBV25-1
cdr3_aa: CSARPGETQYF; cdr3_nt: TGCAGTGCTAGACCGGGGGAGACCCAGTACTTC; j_call: TRBJ2-5; d_call: NA; clone_size: few; v_call: TRBV20-1
cdr3_aa: CASSPGGGGNSPLHF; cdr3_nt: TGTGCCAGCAGCCCCGGGGGAGGTGGTAATTCACCCCTCCACTTT; j_call: TRBJ1-6; d_call: NA; clone_size: many; v_call: TRBV7-2
cdr3_aa: CSASASGKYEQYF; cdr3_nt: TGCAGTGCTAGTGCTAGCGGGAAGTACGAGCAGTACTTC; j_call: TRBJ2-7; d_call: TRBD2; clone_size: few; v_call: TRBV20-1
cdr3_aa: CATSSLRGGDNQPQHF; cdr3_nt: TGTGCCACCAGCAGCTTGCGGGGAGGGGACAATCAGCCCCAGCATTTT; j_call: TRBJ1-5; d_call: NA; clone_size: NA; v_call: TRBV15
cdr3_aa: CATSSPLTGGKHQPQHF; cdr3_nt: TGTGCCACCAGTAGTCCACTAACAGGGGGAAAACATCAGCCCCAGCATTTT; j_call: TRBJ1-5; d_call: TRBD1; clone_size: NA; v_call: TRBV24-1
cdr3_aa: CASSRIGQTNTEAFF; cdr3_nt: TGTGCCAGCAGCAGAATAGGACAAACGAACACTGAAGCTTTCTTT; j_call: TRBJ1-1; d_call: NA; clone_size: NA; v_call: TRBV9
cdr3_aa: CASGQSIDQPQHF; cdr3_nt: TGTGCTAGTGGCCAATCCATCGATCAGCCCCAGCATTTT; j_call: TRBJ1-5; d_call: NA; clone_size: NA; v_call: TRBV12-3/TRBV12-4
cdr3_aa: CASSQGTGEQYF; cdr3_nt: TGTGCCAGCAGCCAAGGGACAGGCGAGCAGTACTTC; j_call: TRBJ2-7; d_call: TRBD1; clone_size: few; v_call: TRBV7-2
cdr3_aa: CASTPEDSYEQYF; cdr3_nt: TGTGCCAGCACCCCTGAGGACAGCTACGAGCAGTACTTC; j_call: TRBJ2-7; d_call: NA; clone_size: NA; v_call: TRBV7-8
cdr3_aa: CASSQDATSGRSYEQYF; cdr3_nt: TGCGCCAGCAGCCAAGACGCGACTAGCGGGAGATCCTACGAGCAGTACTTC; j_call: TRBJ2-7; d_call: TRBD2; clone_size: NA; v_call: TRBV4-1
cdr3_aa: CASSRDRGFPLHF; cdr3_nt: TGTGCCAGCAGCCGGGACAGGGGGTTTCCCCTCCACTTT; j_call: TRBJ1-6; d_call: TRBD1; clone_size: NA; v_call: TRBV2
cdr3_aa: CSVLGGAEYEQYF; cdr3_nt: TGCAGCGTGCTAGGGGGGGCCGAATACGAGCAGTACTTC; j_call: TRBJ2-7; d_call: NA; clone_size: many; v_call: TRBV29-1
cdr3_aa: CASSQGDPDSEQYF; cdr3_nt: TGTGCCAGCAGTCAGGGAGATCCTGATAGCGAGCAGTACTTC; j_call: TRBJ2-7; d_call: NA; clone_size: few; v_call: TRBV12-3/TRBV12-4
cdr3_aa: CASSLASGTGRAGANVLTF; cdr3_nt: TGTGCCAGCAGCTTAGCAAGCGGGACAGGAAGGGCTGGGGCCAACGTCCTGACTTTC; j_call: TRBJ2-6; d_call: NA; clone_size: NA; v_call: TRBV7-9
cdr3_aa: CASRGTDVTYEQYF; cdr3_nt: TGTGCCAGCAGGGGTACGGATGTAACCTACGAGCAGTACTTC; j_call: TRBJ2-7; d_call: NA; clone_size: many; v_call: TRBV7-9
cdr3_aa: CASSYSPTYEQYF; cdr3_nt: TGTGCCAGCAGTTACAGTCCCACCTACGAGCAGTACTTC; j_call: TRBJ2-7; d_call: NA; clone_size: NA; v_call: TRBV6-5
cdr3_aa: CSPHGGWNGYTFGSGSTEAFF; cdr3_nt: NA; j_call: TRBJ1-1; d_call: NA; clone_size: once; v_call: TRBV20-1
cdr3_aa: CASSLPSGKNYGYTF; cdr3_nt: TGTGCCAGCAGCCTACCATCGGGAAAAAACTATGGCTACACCTTC; j_call: TRBJ1-2; d_call: NA; clone_size: few; v_call: TRBV7-2
cdr3_aa: CSAMGPNTGTQETQYF; cdr3_nt: TGCAGTGCTATGGGTCCGAATACAGGGACACAAGAGACCCAGTACTTC; j_call: TRBJ2-5; d_call: NA; clone_size: NA; v_call: TRBV20-1
cdr3_aa: CASSVGSANQPQHF; cdr3_nt: TGTGCCAGCAGTGTGGGGAGCGCCAATCAGCCCCAGCATTTT; j_call: TRBJ1-5; d_call: NA; clone_size: many; v_call: TRBV25-1
cdr3_aa: CASGPGGQVEAFF; cdr3_nt: TGTGCTAGTGGTCCGGGGGGACAGGTTGAAGCTTTCTTT; j_call: TRBJ1-1; d_call: TRBD1; clone_size: few; v_call: TRBV12-5
cdr3_aa: CASSFENTGELFF; cdr3_nt: TGCGCCAGCAGCTTTGAAAACACCGGGGAGCTGTTTTTT; j_call: TRBJ2-2; d_call: NA; clone_size: NA; v_call: TRBV5-1